This T cell receptor beta chain was captured by sequencing in a study of CD8 T cells in ankylosing spondylitis. This clonotype was picked up many times. The target antigen is unknown. General study points: Reactive arthritis synovial fluid and blood were previously reported to contain some motif variants. Peripheral blood held disease-linked clones only at relatively low frequency, and these were CD8+.

The V segment lost 0 bases and the J segment 6 bases; nucleotides outside the gene matches: 6. Germline assignment: CDR1 DFQATT and CDR2 SNEGSKA (reference sequence). The CDR3 has 16 residues. In making TCR beta libraries, quantitative 5'-RACE with molecular barcodes was used. TCRdb independently ran MiXCR on the 5' RACE reads; one entry per CDR3 protein. The data show 100,000 to 150,000 distinct CDR3 sequences, 7% seen once. The genes are TRBV20-1 and TRBJ2-2; 11 bases fit TRBD2. Sequenced input: blood, either unsorted or a sorted T cell fraction (not recorded which). The receptor comes from a male donor with ankylosing spondylitis or in good health (not recorded which). The CDR3 region has the DNA TGCAGTGCTAGAGAAGCACTAGCGGGAGATGCCGGGGAGCTGTTTTTT. As protein: CSAREALAGDAGELFF.